The 32 T cell receptor beta chains listed next were all sequenced from one sample in a study of T and B cells in COVID-19 patients. Blood genomic DNA input for TRB amplification was roughly 250-500 ng. TRB rearrangements were amplified by multiplex PCR with BIOMED2 TRB-A/B primers. TCRdb reanalysed the multiplex PCR reads using MiXCR and keeps one entry per CDR3 protein. Among about 14,000 distinct CDR3 sequences listed, 29% were seen once. The material sequenced was blood. All receptors derive from a human donor who had recovered from COVID-19.

By sample fraction, this clonotype is medium-sized. The chain carries TRBV29-1 and TRBJ1-5, with D maybe TRBD1 (5 bases). This CDR3 has 13 amino acids. In germline, CDR1 is SQVTM, CDR2 ANQGSEA. The germline V and J ends were trimmed by 6 bases and 6 bases, with 15 bases remaining between them. This CDR3 is CSVGGTGAQPQHF. The CDR3 nucleotides read TGCAGCGTCGGGGGGACGGGAGCTCAGCCCCAGCATTTT.

This clonotype was seen repeatedly, ten times or more. The chain couples TRBV6-5 to TRBJ2-5; TRBD1 matches 7 bases. CDR3 size: 13 residues. V gave up 5 bases and J gave up 9 bases; unmatched junction bases: 9. CDR1 and CDR2 (germline): MNHEY, SVGAGI. CDR3 nucleotide sequence: TGTGCCAGCAGTGACAGGGTTGGAATGTCCCAGTACTTC. Amino acid sequence: CASSDRVGMSQYF.

This chain uses TRBV20-1 with TRBJ1-5; TRBD1 is a possible D gene (5 bases). This CDR3 is built from 13 residues. The V and J ends lost 3 bases and 7 bases respectively, with 13 bases between them. CDR1 and CDR2 (germline): DFQATT, SNEGSKA (reference sequence). CDR3 residues: CSASRQGGQPQHF. DNA for the CDR3: TGCAGTGCTAGTAGGCAGGGCGGCCAGCCCCAGCATTTT.

This clonotype has a handful of counts. The gene calls are TRBV6-5 and TRBJ2-3; 8 nucleotides line up with TRBD2. The germline CDR1 and CDR2 sequences are MNHEY and SVGAGI. V was clipped by 6 bases and J by 4 bases; unmatched bases: 9. CDR3 size: 15 residues. CDR3 DNA sequence: TGTGCCAGCAGCCAACCGGGACTAGAGGCAGATACGCAGTATTTT. This codes for CASSQPGLEADTQYF.

This clonotype was recorded only once. A much larger clone is a single base away; this may be a read error. The chain recombines TRBV6-5 with TRBJ2-2; tentatively, D is TRBD1 (5 bases). The germline CDR1 and CDR2 sequences are MNHEY and SVGAGI. This CDR3 contains 14 residues. V lost 7 bases and J lost 1, with 10 bases in between. DNA for the CDR3: TGTGCCAGCACAACCACAGGGAACACCGGGGAGCTGTTTTTT. It specifies CASTTTGNTGELFF.

This clonotype is deemed medium-sized. The V call is TRBV27, the J call TRBJ2-2, with 7 bases identical to TRBD1. Germline assignment: CDR1 MNHEY and CDR2 SMNVEV (reference sequence). The CDR3 is 16 residues long. The J segment lost 2 bases and the V segment lost 6 bases, leaving 9 bases of the junction unmatched. The chain's CDR3 is CASSSGTVDNTGELFF. The DNA for the CDR3 is TGTGCCAGCAGCTCCGGGACAGTTGATAACACCGGGGAGCTGTTTTTT.

The V call is TRBV27, the J call TRBJ2-1, with D uncertain. The CDR3 spans 12 residues. Trimming took off 6 bases at V and 10 bases at J, with 13 bases between the two ends. The germline V gene encodes CDR1 MNHEY and CDR2 SMNVEV (reference sequence). The CDR3 region has the DNA TGTGCCAGCAGCCTATCAACTGGGGAGCAGTTCTTC. Amino acid sequence: CASSLSTGEQFF.

This clonotype has at least ten counts. The chain is built from TRBV30 and TRBJ2-5; D is ambiguous. The V and J ends lost 2 bases and 0 bases respectively, with 7 bases between them. CDR3 length: 13 residues. The germline V gene has CDR1 GTSNPN and CDR2 SVGIG (reference sequence). CDR3: CAWSRANQETQYF. In nucleotides, the CDR3 is TGTGCCTGGAGTCGAGCCAACCAAGAGACCCAGTACTTC.

This clonotype is judged medium-sized. This chain links TRBV19 with TRBJ1-1, with D unclear. Germline V lookup: CDR1 LNHDA, CDR2 SQIVND (reference sequence). The CDR3 is 13 amino acids. V lost 0 bases and J lost 4, with 6 bases in between. CDR3 coding DNA: TGTGCCAGTAGTATAGAACGGGGCACTGAAGCTTTCTTT. This encodes CASSIERGTEAFF.

Only a few counts were recorded for this clonotype. V is TRBV6-5 and J is TRBJ2-4; 8 bases are a match to TRBD1. The CDR3 has 17 residues. The germline gives CDR1 MNHEY, CDR2 SVGAGI. V gave up 5 bases and J gave up 3 bases; unmatched junction bases: 12. CDR3 DNA sequence: TGTGCCAGCAGTCCAACGGCCGGGACAGGTGACAAAAACATTCAGTACTTC. Its protein product is CASSPTAGTGDKNIQYF.

V is TRBV19 and J is TRBJ1-2; 11 nucleotides line up with TRBD1. The germline CDR1 and CDR2 sequences are LNHDA and SQIVND (reference sequence). CDR3 length equals 13 residues. V lost 5 bases to trimming and J lost 6 bases; unmatched junction nucleotides: 2. The CDR3 DNA follows: TGTGCCAGTAGTCGGGACAGGGGGAATGGCTACACCTTC. It yields the protein CASSRDRGNGYTF.

This clonotype is medium-sized (0.01 to 0.1%). V and J are TRBV6-4 and TRBJ2-6; no firm D call. V shed 2 bases and J shed 0 bases, with 2 bases lying between them. Germline CDR1 and CDR2: MRHNA and SNTAGT. This CDR3 is 14 amino acids long. CDR3 in DNA: TGTGCCAGCAGTGACAACTCTGGGGCCAACGTCCTGACTTTC. Protein: CASSDNSGANVLTF.

This clonotype was seen repeatedly, ten times or more. V usage is TRBV7-6 and J usage is TRBJ2-3; D is possibly TRBD1 or TRBD2 (6 bases each). The germline gives CDR1 SGHVS, CDR2 FNYEAQ. Trimming shortened V by 4 bases and J by 6 bases, and 11 bases separated the two germline ends. The CDR3 contains 13 residues. CDR3 DNA sequence: TGTGCCAGCAGCTCGGGGGCTAAGGATACGCAGTATTTT. The encoded protein is CASSSGAKDTQYF.

By its share, this clonotype is medium-sized. This rearrangement joins TRBV19 to TRBJ2-6; D is ambiguous. Germline CDR1 LNHDA, CDR2 SQIVND (reference sequence). The CDR3 is 17 residues long. The V end lost 7 bases, the J end lost 0 bases, and 16 bases lay between the germline ends. CDR3 in DNA: TGTGCCAGTAAGCCACAGTTGGGGATCTCTGGGGCCAACGTCCTGACTTTC. It codes for CASKPQLGISGANVLTF.

This clonotype is judged medium-sized (0.01 to 0.1%). The rearrangement uses TRBV30 and TRBJ2-2; D not resolved. Looked up from germline, CDR1 is GTSNPN and CDR2 is SVGIG (reference sequence). V lost 3 bases, J lost 2 bases, and 10 bases lay in between. The CDR3 extends over 14 amino acids. This CDR3 is CAWSALRNTGELFF. The CDR3 region has the DNA TGTGCCTGGAGCGCCTTGCGTAACACCGGGGAGCTGTTTTTT.

V and J are TRBV2 and TRBJ2-7; tentatively, D is TRBD2 (5 bases). Trimming removed 8 bases from V and 2 bases from J, with 7 bases in between. The CDR3 loop spans 11 amino acids. From germline, CDR1 is SNHLY and CDR2 FYNNEI. The CDR3 sequence: CASASPYEQYF. Written as DNA, the CDR3 is TGTGCCAGCGCTAGCCCCTACGAGCAGTACTTC. The full variable domain, completed using reference TRBV2 and TRBJ2-7, is EPEVTQTPSHQVTQMGQEVILRCVPISNHLYFYWYRQILGQKVEFLVSFYNNEISEKSEIFDDQFSVERPDGSNFTLKIRSTKLEDSAMYFCASASPYEQYFGPGTRLTVT.

The rearrangement uses TRBV6-2 or TRBV6-3 and TRBJ2-1, with 12 bases fitting TRBD1. Per germline, CDR1 MNHEY and CDR2 SVGEGT. CDR3 length equals 16 residues. J was trimmed by 8 bases and V by 6 bases; bases with no gene match: 11. The CDR3 reads CASSQPGQGAWYEQFF. The CDR3 DNA follows: TGTGCCAGCAGCCAACCGGGACAGGGGGCTTGGTATGAGCAGTTCTTC.

Turning to this clonotype: A much larger clonotype is one base distant, so this may be a read error. The chain is built from TRBV6-5 and TRBJ2-7; D gene unclear. This CDR3 is built from 15 residues. Deletions cut 4 bases from V and 9 bases from J, with 22 bases between. Germline lookup yields CDR1 MNHEY and CDR2 SVGAGI. The DNA of the CDR3 is TGTGCCAGCAGTTTTGGACGGCGGATCAACCACGGGCAGTACTTC. As protein: CASSFGRRINHGQYF.

This clonotype was detected ten times or more. The V gene is TRBV6-5, the J gene TRBJ2-5; D perhaps matches TRBD1 (6 bases). Germline V lookup: CDR1 MNHEY, CDR2 SVGAGI. Trimming pared 0 bases from V and 6 bases from J, leaving 11 bases between. The CDR3 is 14 residues long. The CDR3 sequence: CASSYSAGEKTQYF. CDR3 nucleotide sequence: TGTGCCAGCAGTTACTCAGCAGGGGAAAAGACCCAGTACTTC.

A few counts support this clonotype. The V and J genes are TRBV27 and TRBJ1-1, with D uncertain. The CDR3 totals 14 residues. V was trimmed by 1 base and J by 1 base, leaving 7 bases between them. Germline values: CDR1 MNHEY, CDR2 SMNVEV (reference sequence). The CDR3 coding sequence is TGTGCCAGCAGTTTATTGGGGAGGAACACTGAAGCTTTCTTT. Its translation: CASSLLGRNTEAFF.

Ten or more counts support this clonotype. The J gene is TRBJ2-1, the V gene TRBV5-6; D might be TRBD1 (5 bases). The CDR3 sequence is 15 residues long. V was clipped by 4 bases and J by 1 base, with 12 bases between them. CDR1 is SGHDT and CDR2 is YYEEEE in the germline V gene. The CDR3 DNA is TGTGCCAGCAGCCGTACCAGGGTTTCCTACAATGAGCAGTTCTTC. Translated, it gives CASSRTRVSYNEQFF.

This clonotype was seen repeatedly, ten times or more. In DNA, the CDR3 is TGTGCCAGTAGTATAGCATTGATGAGGCTGAGCACTGAAGCTTTCTTT. Translated: CASSIALMRLSTEAFF. The chain uses TRBV19 and TRBJ1-1; D is undetermined. Trimming pared 1 base from V and 4 bases from J, leaving 16 bases between. Germline V CDR1 and CDR2: LNHDA, SQIVND (reference sequence). The CDR3 sequence is 16 residues long.

The rearrangement uses TRBV15 and TRBJ1-4; 12 nucleotides align to TRBD1. V shed 5 bases, J shed 1 base, and the junction held 5 bases outside the gene matches. Germline V CDR1 and CDR2: LNHNV, YYDKDF (reference sequence). CDR3 length equals 17 residues. The CDR3 DNA reads TGTGCCACCAGCGGGACAGGGGGCCAAGTAACTAATGAAAAACTGTTTTTT. Translating gives CATSGTGGQVTNEKLFF. The variable domain in full, with the rest retrieved from reference TRBV15 and TRBJ1-4, is DAMVIQNPRYQVTQFGKPVTLSCSQTLNHNVMYWYQQKSSQAPKLLFHYYDKDFNNEADTPDNFQSRRPNTSFCFLDIRSPGLGDTAMYLCATSGTGGQVTNEKLFFGSGTQLSVL.

The V and J genes are TRBV6-2 or TRBV6-3 and TRBJ1-1; the match to TRBD1 covers 8 bases. The CDR3 length is 15 residues. The ends lost 6 bases at V and 0 bases at J; junction bases unmatched: 6. Looked up from germline, CDR1 is MNHEY and CDR2 is SVGEGT. The DNA for the CDR3 is TGTGCCAGCAGGTCCGGGACAGGACTGAACACTGAAGCTTTCTTT. This encodes CASRSGTGLNTEAFF.

This clonotype counts as medium-sized (0.01 to 0.1%). The rearrangement links TRBV27 to TRBJ1-4; D possibly corresponds to TRBD1 (5 bases). Trimming shortened V by 4 bases and J by 6 bases, and 12 bases separated the two germline ends. The CDR3 runs to 14 residues. Germline-derived CDR1 and CDR2 are MNHEY and SMNVEV (reference sequence). As DNA, the CDR3 is TGTGCCAGCAGTTCACAGGTTGGGGATGAAAAACTGTTTTTT. Translated: CASSSQVGDEKLFF.

The chain is built from TRBV29-1 and TRBJ1-5; 9 bases agree with TRBD1. J lost 7 bases, V lost 4 bases, and 11 bases had no gene match. Germline V gives CDR1 SQVTM, CDR2 ANQGSEA. The CDR3 extends over 15 amino acids. Here the CDR3 reads CSVAVGQGIGQPQHF. In DNA, the CDR3 is TGCAGCGTTGCAGTGGGACAGGGAATCGGGCAGCCCCAGCATTTT.

Only a few counts were recorded for this clonotype. The J gene is TRBJ2-4, the V gene TRBV12-3 or TRBV12-4; 8 nucleotides align to TRBD1. The V and J ends lost 10 bases and 2 bases, in that order; junction bases with no gene match: 10. The CDR3 sequence is 15 residues long. This CDR3 is CATGGTGGPKNIQYF. CDR3 in DNA: TGTGCCACTGGAGGTACAGGGGGGCCCAAAAACATTCAGTACTTC.

The J gene is TRBJ1-2, the V gene TRBV29-1; 9 bases line up with TRBD1. V gave up 4 bases and J gave up 5 bases; unmatched junction bases: 2. Germline assignment: CDR1 SQVTM and CDR2 ANQGSEA. CDR3 length equals 12 residues. CDR3 DNA: TGCAGCGTTGGACAGGGGGTATATGGCTACACCTTC. It is translated as CSVGQGVYGYTF.

This chain links TRBV5-6 with TRBJ1-1; 7 bases are shared with TRBD1. CDR1 and CDR2 from the germline V gene are SGHDT and YYEEEE. The CDR3 sequence is 15 residues long. V dropped 5 bases and J dropped 1; count of bases not matched to a gene: 8. The CDR3 protein is CASRPVGQRNTEAFF. The CDR3 nucleotides are TGTGCCAGCAGACCCGTGGGACAGAGGAACACTGAAGCTTTCTTT.

The chain combines TRBV6-5 with TRBJ1-4; D remains unclear. Trimming took 2 bases from V and 4 from J, leaving 23 bases between them. The CDR3 covers 19 residues. Germline values: CDR1 MNHEY, CDR2 SVGAGI. The CDR3 bases are TGTGCCAGCAGTTACCCCCTGGCAGTGGTTACACTCCATAATGAAAAACTGTTTTTT. Encoded protein: CASSYPLAVVTLHNEKLFF.

This rearrangement joins TRBV20-1 to TRBJ2-7; D remains unclear. The ends were cut back, 3 bases at V and 0 bases at J, with 15 bases in the middle. The germline V gene has CDR1 DFQATT and CDR2 SNEGSKA (reference sequence). The CDR3 is made up of 15 amino acids. CDR3 bases: TGCAGTGCTAGTGAATGGGCGCCTAGCTCCTACGAGCAGTACTTC. It encodes CSASEWAPSSYEQYF.

This clonotype has more than one count but fewer than ten. The J gene is TRBJ2-7, the V gene TRBV7-2; 11 positions match TRBD2. CDR1 is SGHTA, CDR2 FQGNSA, per germline. Trimming removed 5 bases from V and 2 bases from J; junction bases left unmatched: 5. The CDR3 has 15 residues. In DNA, the CDR3 is TGTGCCAGCAGCGGTAGGACTAGCGGGCCCTACGAGCAGTACTTC. Translated, it gives CASSGRTSGPYEQYF.